This is a list of T cell receptor beta chains from one sample in a study of CDR3 diversity in severe acne. MiXCR, run by TCRdb on the PCR reads, gives a single entry per CDR3 protein. The sample carries over 70,000 distinct CDR3 sequences, under 60% recorded once. The sample comprised blood. The receptor source for this set is a male donor in good health, without acne. Each CDR3 is given with its conserved first and last residue. The D gene is left open where the match is weak. Clone sizes are given selectively: once, few, many, or a class where the clone is expanded.

CDR3 DNA,CDR3 protein,D gene,V gene,J gene,clone size
TGTGCCAGCAGCTCGGGGGTATATAGCAATCAGCCCCAGCATTTT,CASSSGVYSNQPQHF,.,TRBV2,TRBJ1-5,.
TGTGCCAGCAGCGTGGGTCTAGCCTTCCAAGAGACCCAGCATTTT,CASSVGLAFQETQHF,.,TRBV9,TRBJ1-5,.
TGTGCCAGCAGTGTACCAAGAACCAGCGGGGAGCTGCTTTTT,CASSVPRTSGELLF,TRBD2,TRBV2,TRBJ2-2,once
TGCAGTGCTAGAGATGCCAGGGGTTATTCCTACGAGCAGTACTTC,CSARDARGYSYEQYF,.,TRBV20-1,TRBJ2-7,many
TGTGCCAGCACCGGGACTACGAACACCGGGGAGCTGTTTTTT,CASTGTTNTGELFF,TRBD2,TRBV6-6,TRBJ2-2,many
TGTGCCAGCACCCGTACCGAGGGAGGACAGCAGCCCCAGCATTTT,CASTRTEGGQQPQHF,.,TRBV2,TRBJ1-5,many
TGTGCCAGCAGCTTATCATCCGGAGGGGCGGATAATGCAAAACTGTTTTTT,CASSLSSGGADNAKLFF,.,TRBV7-9,TRBJ1-4,many
TGTGCCACCAGTGACGGGCCGAAACCCCAGCATTTT,CATSDGPKPQHF,.,TRBV24-1,TRBJ1-5,few
TGTGCCAGCACCTCTGGGACAGGGGTCTATGGCTACACCTTC,CASTSGTGVYGYTF,TRBD1,TRBV7-2,TRBJ1-2,few
TGTGCCAGCAGTGAAGATCGGAGCAGTACCACTTCTAACTATGGCTACACCTTC,CASSEDRSSTTSNYGYTF,.,TRBV24-1,TRBJ1-2,.
TGTGCCAGCAGCCCGAGAAGCAATCAGCCCCAGCATTTT,CASSPRSNQPQHF,.,TRBV7-2,TRBJ1-5,many
TGCGCCAGCAGCTTCGTGGGGACGGGGGAAAAACTGTTTTTT,CASSFVGTGEKLFF,.,TRBV5-1,TRBJ1-4,.